This T cell receptor beta chain was sequenced during a study of T cell clones after liver transplantation (dated by TCRdb to between 2018 and 2020). In terms of the full investigation: Samples were obtained from ITN030ST, a randomized trial in which withdrawal of immunosuppression was attempted within 2 years of liver transplantation. Donor-reactive T cell clones were identified by TCRbeta sequencing after a pre-transplant mixed lymphocyte reaction and then tracked in post-transplant blood. Third party-reactive TCRbeta sequences from pre-transplant MLRs were also identified as an antigen-independent comparator for donor-reactive sequences. Three of the eight recipients were HCV-positive; the others were transplanted for non-autoimmune, non-viral indications. No induction therapy was given to the subjects, and standard immunosuppression was administered until randomization at 12-24 months post-transplant. Tolerance was defined as complete immunosuppression withdrawal for at least one year with no rise in liver enzymes beyond twice the upper limit of normal. Blood samples were collected pre-transplant, pre-randomization before withdrawal, and post-randomization after either complete withdrawal or failed withdrawal. The study cohort included 8 liver transplant recipients, of whom 3 were classified as tolerant and 5 as non-tolerant. Broad study findings and their caveats: A greater decline was seen for donor-reactive sequences than for third party-reactive sequences, suggesting partial antigen-specific deletion unrelated to withdrawal success. The conclusions were preliminary, being limited by small, heterogeneous patient numbers and by non-standardized post-transplant time points. Circulating donor-reactive CD4 TCRbeta sequences fell significantly post-transplant in most of the 8 subjects, irrespective of tolerance or HCV status. Without allograft tissue specimens, donor-reactive T cells may have migrated into the graft rather than being deleted. In a couple of subjects, low numbers of available donor cells limited the measurable donor-reactive repertoire. When repertoire turnover was accounted for, significantly reduced detection of donor-reactive sequences was found in 7 of 8 subjects for CD4 and in 8 of 8 subjects for CD8.

Using immunoSEQ, frozen genomic DNA was subjected to high-throughput TCRbeta CDR3 sequencing, a process that included PCR amplification, mapping, bias correction and internal controls. Regarding the original processing steps: Productive rearrangements were retained, and unique TCRbeta sequences were defined by the CDR3 nucleotide sequence together with the V and J gene. Donor-reactive sequences required at least 5-fold expansion in CFSE-low cells versus unstimulated pre-transplant cells and at least 0.01% frequency. Minimum frequency thresholds were set for each subject on the basis of the unstimulated sample with the lowest template count, so that a detection power of at least 90% was ensured. Jensen-Shannon divergence between the top 1000 TCRbeta sequences after and before transplant was used to measure repertoire turnover. Two-sided Fisher's exact tests were used to test for changes in the detection of donor-reactive sequences. TCRdb re-hosts the immuneACCESS table, in-frame sequences only. Its copies lack some clones; in the studies checked, an unresolved V gene accounts for under half of them, and the cause for the rest is not known. V and J calls and clone size are given by that table; D and trimming were obtained from the DNA. The sample contains some 40,000 clones, approximately 86% of them found a single time. The top ten constitute roughly 2.7% of the sample.

Thawed unstimulated PBMCs were stained for CD3, CD4 and CD8 and FACS-sorted into CD3+CD4+ and CD3+CD8+ populations. All 8 studied subjects were randomized to immunosuppression withdrawal. The Qiagen DNeasy Blood and Tissue Kit was used for genomic DNA isolation. This clone was counted only a few times. The clone's antigen remains unknown. No clone much larger than this one lies a single base away; base qualities are absent. The sequence came from a human patient who received a liver transplant. Following a transplant, some T cells may be graft donor cells, not patient cells. The sequences come from CD4+ T cells from blood, collected 24 months after liver transplant.

The DNA sequence follows: TGTGCCAGCCAGCGACAGGGGAACACCGGGGAGCTGTTTTTT. Its product reads: CASQRQGNTGELFF. This receptor chain uses TRBV9 and TRBJ2-2, and 7 junctional nucleotides match TRBD1. V has 7 bases trimmed and J has 1 base trimmed; junction bases matching no gene number 4. Looking up the germline V gene yields CDR1 SGDLS and CDR2 YYNGEE. Taken from cysteine to phenylalanine, the CDR3 has 14 residues. Left in the record is the CDR3 DNA by itself, 42 bases read in frame from the first base.